This record covers a single T cell receptor (beta chain). Antigen specificity is unknown. V dropped 1 base and J dropped 11 bases, with 14 bases sitting between them. The CDR3 extends over 13 amino acids. Germline-derived CDR1 and CDR2 are MNHEY and SVGAGI. These data originate in a study of T-cell reconstitution after alpha-beta-depleted transplantation in children. Study-wide results and limits: Elevated TCRbeta diversity at day 60 was traced, in some patients, to surviving recipient T cells and thymic progenitors. From newly produced T cells came most of the T-cell counts and diversity one year after transplant.

Unique molecular identifiers featured in how the TCRbeta library was prepared. MiXCR was run by TCRdb on the PCR reads, yielding one entry per CDR3 protein. The table includes 600,000 to 800,000 distinct CDR3 sequences, roughly 14% detected once. Sequences were derived from PBMCs, sampled before TCRalphabeta/CD19-depleted stem cell transplant. The V and J genes are TRBV6-5 and TRBJ1-1; a possible D gene is TRBD1 (6 bases). The sequence came from a girl between 2 and 10 years old with congenital amegakaryocytic thrombocytopenia, due to receive a stem cell transplant. The CDR3 DNA reads TGTGCCAGCAGTTACTACTGGGGGGCGTGGGCTTTCTTT. This translates into CASSYYWGAWAFF.